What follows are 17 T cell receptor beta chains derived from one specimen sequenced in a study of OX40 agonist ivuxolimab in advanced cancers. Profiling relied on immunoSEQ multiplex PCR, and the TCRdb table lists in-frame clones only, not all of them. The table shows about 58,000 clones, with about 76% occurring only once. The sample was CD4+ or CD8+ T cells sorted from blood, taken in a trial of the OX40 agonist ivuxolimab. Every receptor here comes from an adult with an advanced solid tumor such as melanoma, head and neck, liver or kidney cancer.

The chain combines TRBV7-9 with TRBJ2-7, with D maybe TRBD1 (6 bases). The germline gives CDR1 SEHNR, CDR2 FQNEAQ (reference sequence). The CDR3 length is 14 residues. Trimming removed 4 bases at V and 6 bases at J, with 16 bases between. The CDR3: CASSSNGETGEQYF. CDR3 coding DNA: TGTGCCAGCAGCTCCAATGGTGAGACAGGCGAGCAGTACTTC. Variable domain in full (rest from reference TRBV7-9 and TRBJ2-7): DTGVSQNPRHKITKRGQNVTFRCDPISEHNRLYWYRQTLGQGPEFLTYFQNEAQLEKSRLLSDRFSAERPKGSFSTLEIQRTEQGDSAMYLCASSSNGETGEQYFGPGTRLTVT.

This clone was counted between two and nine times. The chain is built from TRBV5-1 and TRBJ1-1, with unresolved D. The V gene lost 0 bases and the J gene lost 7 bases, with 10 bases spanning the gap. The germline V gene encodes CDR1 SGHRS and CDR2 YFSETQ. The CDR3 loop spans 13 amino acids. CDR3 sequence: CASSLDGVGEAFF. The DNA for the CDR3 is TGCGCCAGCAGCTTGGACGGTGTGGGTGAAGCTTTCTTT.

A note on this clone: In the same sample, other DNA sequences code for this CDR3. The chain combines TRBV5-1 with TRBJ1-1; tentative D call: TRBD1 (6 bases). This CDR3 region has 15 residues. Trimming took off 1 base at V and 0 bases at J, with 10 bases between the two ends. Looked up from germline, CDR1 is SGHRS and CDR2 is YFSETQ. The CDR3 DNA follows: TGCGCCAGCAGCTTGACGGACAGCTTGAACACTGAAGCTTTCTTT. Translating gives CASSLTDSLNTEAFF.

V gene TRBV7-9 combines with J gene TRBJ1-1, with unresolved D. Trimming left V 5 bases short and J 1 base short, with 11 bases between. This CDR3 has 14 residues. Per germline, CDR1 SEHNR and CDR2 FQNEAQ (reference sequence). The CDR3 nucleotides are TGTGCCAGCAGCAAGTTTGAGGCGAACACTGAAGCTTTCTTT. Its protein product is CASSKFEANTEAFF.

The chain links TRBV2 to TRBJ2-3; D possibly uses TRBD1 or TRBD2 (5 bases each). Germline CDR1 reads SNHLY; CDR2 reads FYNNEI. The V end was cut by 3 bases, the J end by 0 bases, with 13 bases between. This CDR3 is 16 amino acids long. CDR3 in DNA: TGTGCCAGCAGTGACGTCGGGACCTCGAGCACAGATACGCAGTATTTT. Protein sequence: CASSDVGTSSTDTQYF.

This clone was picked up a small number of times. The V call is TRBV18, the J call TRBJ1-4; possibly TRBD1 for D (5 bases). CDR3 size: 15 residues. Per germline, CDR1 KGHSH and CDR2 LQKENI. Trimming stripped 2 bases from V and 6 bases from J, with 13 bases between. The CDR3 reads CASSPIQGGDEKLFF. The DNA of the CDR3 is TGTGCCAGCTCACCAATTCAGGGTGGGGATGAAAAACTGTTTTTT.

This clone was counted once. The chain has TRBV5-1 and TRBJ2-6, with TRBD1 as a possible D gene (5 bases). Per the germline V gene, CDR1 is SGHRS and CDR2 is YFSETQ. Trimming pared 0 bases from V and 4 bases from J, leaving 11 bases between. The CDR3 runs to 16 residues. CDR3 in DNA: TGCGCCAGCAGCTTGGCCGACAGTTCGGGGGCCAACGTCCTGACTTTC. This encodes CASSLADSSGANVLTF.

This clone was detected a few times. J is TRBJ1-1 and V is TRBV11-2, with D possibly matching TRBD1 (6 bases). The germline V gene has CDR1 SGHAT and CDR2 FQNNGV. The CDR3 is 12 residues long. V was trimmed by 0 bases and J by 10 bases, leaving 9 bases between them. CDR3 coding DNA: TGTGCCAGCAGCTTAGATGACAGGATAGCTTTCTTT. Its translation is CASSLDDRIAFF.

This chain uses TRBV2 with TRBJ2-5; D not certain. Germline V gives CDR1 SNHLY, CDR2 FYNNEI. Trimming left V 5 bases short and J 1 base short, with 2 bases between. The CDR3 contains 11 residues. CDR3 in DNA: TGTGCCAGCAGTCCCCAAGAGACCCAGTACTTC. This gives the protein CASSPQETQYF.

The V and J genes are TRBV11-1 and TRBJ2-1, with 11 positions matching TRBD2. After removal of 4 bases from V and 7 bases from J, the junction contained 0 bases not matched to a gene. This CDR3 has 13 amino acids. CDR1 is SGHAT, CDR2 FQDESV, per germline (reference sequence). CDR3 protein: CASSWTSGNEQFF. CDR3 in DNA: TGTGCCAGCAGCTGGACTAGCGGGAATGAGCAGTTCTTC.

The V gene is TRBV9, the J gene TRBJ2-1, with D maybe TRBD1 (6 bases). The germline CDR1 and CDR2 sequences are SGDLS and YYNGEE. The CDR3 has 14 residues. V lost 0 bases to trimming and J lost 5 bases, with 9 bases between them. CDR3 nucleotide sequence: TGTGCCAGCAGCGTAGGAGGGGGTGACAATGAGCAGTTCTTC. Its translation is CASSVGGGDNEQFF. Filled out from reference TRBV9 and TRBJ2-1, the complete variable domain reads DSGVTQTPKHLITATGQRVTLRCSPRSGDLSVYWYQQSLDQGLQFLIQYYNGEERAKGNILERFSAQQFPDLHSELNLSSLELGDSALYFCASSVGGGDNEQFFGPGTRLTVL.

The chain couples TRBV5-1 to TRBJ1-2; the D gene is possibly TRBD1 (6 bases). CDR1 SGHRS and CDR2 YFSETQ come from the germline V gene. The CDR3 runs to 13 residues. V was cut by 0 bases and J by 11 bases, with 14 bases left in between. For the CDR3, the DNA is TGCGCCAGCAGCTTGGGACAGGAACGAGAGTACACCTTC. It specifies CASSLGQEREYTF. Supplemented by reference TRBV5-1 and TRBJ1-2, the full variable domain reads KAGVTQTPRYLIKTRGQQVTLSCSPISGHRSVSWYQQTPGQGLQFLFEYFSETQRNKGNFPGRFSGRQFSNSRSEMNVSTLELGDSALYLCASSLGQEREYTFGSGTRLTVV.

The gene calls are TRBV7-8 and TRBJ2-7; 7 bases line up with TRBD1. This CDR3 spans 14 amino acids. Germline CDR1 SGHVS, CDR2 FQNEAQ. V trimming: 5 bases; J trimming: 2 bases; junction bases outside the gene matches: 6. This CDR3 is CASSLNRGAYEQYF. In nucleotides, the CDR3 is TGTGCCAGCAGCCTAAACAGGGGAGCCTACGAGCAGTACTTC.

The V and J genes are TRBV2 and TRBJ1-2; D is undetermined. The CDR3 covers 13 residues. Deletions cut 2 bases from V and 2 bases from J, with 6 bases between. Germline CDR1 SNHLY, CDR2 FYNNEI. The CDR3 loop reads CASSEQSNYGYTF. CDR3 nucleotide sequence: TGTGCCAGCAGTGAACAGTCAAACTATGGCTACACCTTC.

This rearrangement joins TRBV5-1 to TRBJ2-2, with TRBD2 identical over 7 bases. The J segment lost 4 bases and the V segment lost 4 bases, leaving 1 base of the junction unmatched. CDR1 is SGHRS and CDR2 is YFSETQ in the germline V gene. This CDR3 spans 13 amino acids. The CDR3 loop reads CASSLAVTGELFF. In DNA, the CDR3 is TGCGCCAGCAGCCTAGCGGTCACCGGGGAGCTGTTTTTT.

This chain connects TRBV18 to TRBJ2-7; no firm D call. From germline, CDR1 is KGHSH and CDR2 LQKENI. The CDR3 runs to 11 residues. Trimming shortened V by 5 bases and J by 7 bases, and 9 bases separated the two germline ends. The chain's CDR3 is CASSAKSEQYF. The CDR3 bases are TGTGCCAGCTCAGCAAAATCGGAGCAGTACTTC.

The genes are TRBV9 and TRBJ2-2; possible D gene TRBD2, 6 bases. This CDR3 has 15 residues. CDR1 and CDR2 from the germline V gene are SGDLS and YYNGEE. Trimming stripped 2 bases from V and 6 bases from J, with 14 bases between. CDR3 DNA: TGTGCCAGCAGCGTCAACCCCGGGGGATCCGGGGAGCTGTTTTTT. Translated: CASSVNPGGSGELFF.